One sample yielded the 25 T cell receptor beta chains listed below, sequenced in a study of beta chain features in type 1 diabetes (dated by TCRdb to the late 2010s). Broad study findings and their caveats: Type 1 diabetes patients showed a moderate but significant shortening of TCRB CDR3 length in all four CD4+ subsets.

Library method: the immunoSEQ multiplex PCR assay. The entire amount of isolated RNA was reverse transcribed using the High Capacity cDNA Reverse Transcription Kit, so the sequenced TCRB transcripts were expressed ones. The immuneACCESS repertoire file appears here via TCRdb, limited to in-frame rearrangements. These files lack a portion of the clones; in checked studies, under half of the deficit traces to unresolved V genes, and the cause of the others is not known. This sample comprises some 350,000 clones, over 8.5% of them detected only once. About 0.6% of the sample is held by the ten biggest clonotypes. Antigens of these TCRs are unknown. Sequences were obtained from central memory CD4+ T cells from blood. The receptors derive from a man aged 25 to 40 with type 1 diabetes.

A few counts support this clone. The CDR3 DNA reads as TGTGCCAGCAGCCCTATCGGGGGTAGCGGGAGCCCCGGGGAGCTGTTTTTT. Protein sequence: CASSPIGGSGSPGELFF. The chain links TRBV7-8 to TRBJ2-2; the match to TRBD2 covers 9 bases. This CDR3 comprises 17 residues. Germline V gene data show CDR1 as SGHVS and CDR2 as FQNEAQ. Trimming removed 5 bases from V and 6 bases from J; junction bases left unmatched: 13.

The rearrangement links TRBV18 to TRBJ2-5; D unclear. The CDR3 totals 14 residues. Germline CDR1 and CDR2: KGHSH and LQKENI. Trimming removed 6 bases from V and 0 bases from J, with 11 bases in between. This CDR3 is CASSLGLNQETQYF. CDR3 nucleotide sequence: TGTGCCAGCTCGCTTGGGCTAAACCAAGAGACCCAGTACTTC.

This clone showed up just a few times. The chain uses TRBV5-1 and TRBJ1-5; D call uncertain. V shed 0 bases and J shed 6 bases, with 13 bases lying between them. CDR1 and CDR2 from the germline V gene are SGHRS and YFSETQ. CDR3 length equals 15 residues. CDR3 coding DNA: TGCGCCAGCAGCTTGGGTGGCCAGCCCAGTCAGCCCCAGCATTTT. Amino acid sequence: CASSLGGQPSQPQHF.

This clone was counted a few times. The chain recombines TRBV10-3 with TRBJ2-7; 11 positions agree with TRBD2. Germline V lookup: CDR1 ENHRY, CDR2 SYGVKD. CDR3 length equals 13 residues. Losses at the gene ends were 8 bases for V and 0 bases for J; bases not matched to a gene: 0. The CDR3 DNA is TGTGCCATCGGGACTAGCGGCTCCTACGAGCAGTACTTC. Its protein product is CAIGTSGSYEQYF.

In its sample, this clone was seen a few times. This chain uses TRBV19 with TRBJ2-1; D is perhaps TRBD1 or TRBD2 (5 bases each). The V gene's germline CDR1 is LNHDA and CDR2 SQIVND (reference sequence). The length of the CDR3 is 14 residues. Trimming pared 9 bases from V and 6 bases from J, leaving 18 bases between. CDR3 DNA: TGTGCCAGCAAACCGGGAATGGGGACCAATGAGCAGTTCTTC. Its protein is CASKPGMGTNEQFF.

This clone has more than one count but fewer than ten. This sequence joins TRBV27 and TRBJ2-3, with D possibly TRBD1 on 6 matching bases. Germline lookup yields CDR1 MNHEY and CDR2 SMNVEV (reference sequence). Trimming took off 10 bases at V and 2 bases at J, with 16 bases between the two ends. The CDR3 has 14 amino acids. The chain's CDR3 is CAIKPGHHTDTQYF. The DNA for the CDR3 is TGTGCCATCAAACCGGGACACCACACAGATACGCAGTATTTT.

This clone has a handful of counts. The chain links TRBV2 to TRBJ1-5, with D possibly TRBD1 on 6 matching bases. Germline loops: CDR1 SNHLY, CDR2 FYNNEI. The V end was cut by 6 bases, the J end by 0 bases, with 12 bases between. The CDR3 contains 15 residues. CDR3 in DNA: TGTGCCAGCAGCGGACAGCTACATAGCAATCAGCCCCAGCATTTT. This encodes CASSGQLHSNQPQHF. Combining the CDR3 with reference TRBV2 and TRBJ1-5 gives the whole variable domain EPEVTQTPSHQVTQMGQEVILRCVPISNHLYFYWYRQILGQKVEFLVSFYNNEISEKSEIFDDQFSVERPDGSNFTLKIRSTKLEDSAMYFCASSGQLHSNQPQHFGDGTRLSIL.

This sequence joins TRBV19 and TRBJ1-5; 7 bases align to TRBD1. V gave up 2 bases and J gave up 5 bases; unmatched junction bases: 9. Germline V CDR1 and CDR2: LNHDA, SQIVND (reference sequence). This CDR3 region has 16 residues. The CDR3 DNA reads as TGTGCCAGTAGTATATCCGGGACAGTCGTCGATCAGCCCCAGCATTTT. The encoded protein is CASSISGTVVDQPQHF.

This clone was seen a few times. The rearrangement joins TRBV11-2 to TRBJ1-1, with unresolved D. The V gene lost 5 bases and the J gene lost 1 base, with 11 bases spanning the gap. The CDR3 spans 14 residues. Germline CDR1 is SGHAT and CDR2 is FQNNGV. The CDR3 protein is CASSQDVSNTEAFF. The CDR3 nucleotides are TGTGCCAGCAGCCAGGACGTTTCGAACACTGAAGCTTTCTTT.

This clone was observed a few times. V gene TRBV7-9 combines with J gene TRBJ1-1; D gene ambiguous. Germline loops: CDR1 SEHNR, CDR2 FQNEAQ (reference sequence). V lost 1 base and J lost 1, with 7 bases in between. This CDR3 region has 14 residues. The CDR3 reads CASSLVVRNTEAFF. CDR3 bases: TGTGCCAGCAGCTTAGTGGTCCGGAACACTGAAGCTTTCTTT. Together with reference TRBV7-9 and TRBJ1-1, the CDR3 gives the full variable domain: DTGVSQNPRHKITKRGQNVTFRCDPISEHNRLYWYRQTLGQGPEFLTYFQNEAQLEKSRLLSDRFSAERPKGSFSTLEIQRTEQGDSAMYLCASSLVVRNTEAFFGQGTRLTVV.

Written as DNA, the CDR3 is TGTGCCAGCAGCCAAGATAGGCAGGGGGAGCGCGAGCAGTACTTC. Translation: CASSQDRQGEREQYF. The chain combines TRBV4-2 with TRBJ2-7; 7 positions match TRBD1. The CDR3 extends over 15 amino acids. The J segment lost 6 bases and the V segment lost 0 bases, leaving 8 bases of the junction unmatched. Germline lookup yields CDR1 LGHNA and CDR2 YNFKEQ.

This clone was detected a few times. This chain uses TRBV5-1 with TRBJ1-1; possible D gene TRBD1, 5 bases. Germline V gives CDR1 SGHRS, CDR2 YFSETQ. Trimming removed 4 bases at V and 2 bases at J, with 9 bases between. The CDR3 covers 13 residues. The CDR3 nucleotides are TGCGCCAGCAGCGACGACAGTAACACTGAAGCTTTCTTT. Translated, it gives CASSDDSNTEAFF.

This clone occurred many times. The gene calls are TRBV2 and TRBJ2-7; no reliable D call. Between the trimmed V and J ends, which lost 7 bases and 3 bases, there was a span of 7 bases. Germline V CDR1 and CDR2: SNHLY, FYNNEI. This CDR3 has 11 amino acids. The CDR3 DNA reads TGTGCCAGCAAGGATGGCTACGAGCAGTACTTC. This sequence encodes CASKDGYEQYF.

This clone showed up just a few times. In DNA, the CDR3 is TGTGCCAGCAGCTTCTCCTCCGGGGGCCCTATTTACAATGAGCAGTTCTTC. Translation: CASSFSSGGPIYNEQFF. The V call is TRBV5-5, the J call TRBJ2-1, with D possibly called TRBD1 or TRBD2 (6 bases each). CDR1 and CDR2 from the germline V gene are SGHKS and YYEKEE (reference sequence). The CDR3 covers 17 residues. V was cut by 2 bases and J by 4 bases, with 19 bases left in between.

This clone came up a few times. Other DNA sequences in the sample encode the same CDR3. The rearrangement uses TRBV29-1 and TRBJ2-5, with TRBD2 identical over 15 bases. Germline V gene sequence: CDR1 SQVTM, CDR2 ANQGSEA. The CDR3 spans 16 residues. V was clipped by 6 bases and J by 4 bases; unmatched bases: 9. CDR3 DNA sequence: TGCAGCGTGGCCGGACTAGCGGGAGGGTCAGGAGAGACCCAGTACTTC. Residues: CSVAGLAGGSGETQYF. The complete variable domain, with remaining parts taken from reference TRBV29-1 and TRBJ2-5, reads SAVISQKPSRDICQRGTSLTIQCQVDSQVTMMFWYRQQPGQSLTLIATANQGSEATYESGFVIDKFPISRPNLTFSTLTVSNMSPEDSSIYLCSVAGLAGGSGETQYFGPGTRLLVL.

In its sample, this clone was seen a few times. V is TRBV5-1 and J is TRBJ1-1, with 12 bases matching TRBD1. The CDR3 spans 15 residues. Germline CDR1 SGHRS, CDR2 YFSETQ. V lost 2 bases, J lost 6 bases, and 5 bases stayed unmatched. CDR3: CASSLTGQGASEAFF. DNA of the CDR3: TGCGCCAGCAGCTTAACGGGACAGGGGGCATCTGAAGCTTTCTTT.

The sample holds a few counts of this clone. The chain combines TRBV5-4 with TRBJ2-3; D not resolved. V was pared by 1 base and J by 2 bases, with 11 bases between. Germline lookup yields CDR1 SGHNT and CDR2 YYREEE (reference sequence). The CDR3 has 15 residues. The CDR3 DNA follows: TGTGCCAGCAGCTTGCAGTTAATAGCCACAGATACGCAGTATTTT. Protein: CASSLQLIATDTQYF.

V is TRBV4-1 and J is TRBJ2-7; perhaps TRBD2 as D (5 bases). With 4 bases removed from V and 5 bases from J, the gap between germline ends came to 18 bases. The CDR3 is 15 residues long. Per the germline V gene, CDR1 is MGHRA and CDR2 is YSYEKL. CDR3 nucleotides: TGCGCCAGCAGCCTCCAAATCTCTAGCTTCCACGAGCAGTACTTC. It yields the protein CASSLQISSFHEQYF.

On this clone itself: An end of the junction does not agree with germline; a read error may underlie this. J is TRBJ2-3 and V is TRBV7-7; D gene unclear. This CDR3 is built from 15 residues. CDR1 and CDR2 from the germline V gene are SSHAT and FNYEAQ (reference sequence). For the CDR3, the DNA is TGTGCTAGCAGCTTAGGTCTAGTTAGCACAGATACGCAGTATTTT. As protein: CASSLGLVSTDTQYF.

The chain has TRBV7-3 and TRBJ1-1, with D possibly TRBD1 on 6 matching bases. CDR3 length: 13 amino acids. V gave up 3 bases and J gave up 3 bases, with 8 bases separating them. CDR1 is SGHTA and CDR2 is FQGTGA in the germline V gene. The DNA for the CDR3 is TGTGCCAGCAGCTTTCAGGGGCACACTGAAGCTTTCTTT. It specifies CASSFQGHTEAFF.

The chain couples TRBV6-5 to TRBJ2-7; 11 bases map to TRBD2. Germline trimming cut 4 bases from V and 2 bases from J; bases unmatched to any gene: 4. The germline V gene encodes CDR1 MNHEY and CDR2 SVGAGI. This CDR3 has 15 residues. CDR3: CASSSGTSGPYEQYF. CDR3 in DNA: TGTGCCAGCAGTTCAGGGACTAGCGGACCCTACGAGCAGTACTTC.

Note on this clone: This likely came from a read error, as a far larger clone is one base away. V gene TRBV11-3 combines with J gene TRBJ1-1, with 7 bases aligning to TRBD1. Losses at the gene ends were 2 bases for V and 3 bases for J; bases not matched to a gene: 0. The CDR3 is made up of 13 amino acids. The germline V gene has CDR1 SGHNT and CDR2 YENEEA. CDR3 nucleotides: TGTGCCAGCAGCTTACAGGGGGACACTGAAGCTTTCTTT. Residues: CASSLQGDTEAFF.

This chain uses TRBV4-1 with TRBJ2-3, with 8 bases matching TRBD1. V lost 0 bases and J lost 2; bases outside the gene matches: 13. Germline V gives CDR1 MGHRA, CDR2 YSYEKL. The CDR3 is made up of 19 amino acids. The CDR3 region has the DNA TGCGCCAGCAGCCAAGATACCCCCTGGACAGGGCGGACCACAGATACGCAGTATTTT. Translated: CASSQDTPWTGRTTDTQYF.

This chain connects TRBV30 to TRBJ1-5; weak D call: TRBD1 (5 bases). V shed 2 bases and J shed 4 bases, with 12 bases lying between them. Germline V gene lookup returns CDR1 GTSNPN and CDR2 SVGIG (reference sequence). This CDR3 has 14 residues. The CDR3 here is CAWSIGARNQPQHF. DNA for the CDR3: TGTGCCTGGAGTATCGGGGCGAGGAATCAGCCCCAGCATTTT.

This clone was seen more than once but under ten times. The chain employs TRBV28 and TRBJ2-5; TRBD2 might be the D (6 bases). The CDR3 has 13 residues. V was pared by 8 bases and J by 2 bases, with 12 bases between. Germline loops: CDR1 MDHEN, CDR2 SYDVKM. CDR3 sequence: CASGGVDQETQYF. CDR3 in DNA: TGTGCCAGCGGAGGGGTGGATCAAGAGACCCAGTACTTC.